The 4 T cell receptor beta chains below all came from one sample that was sequenced in a study of shared clonotypes between healthy human individuals. TCRdb keeps only in-frame clones here, not all; method: immunoSEQ multiplex PCR. The sample records about half a million clones, around 79% being singletons. The sequenced material came from PBMCs. These receptors were obtained from a woman in her thirties or forties in good health. Some clones in this sample may be carry-over from other donors' samples.

The V gene is TRBV23-1, the J gene TRBJ2-2; 16 bases align to TRBD2. TRBV23-1 carries the ORF label, with uncertain function. The CDR3 is 19 amino acids. V lost 1 base and J lost 4; bases outside the gene matches: 6. CDR3 in DNA: TGCGCCAGCAGTCAATTTGGGACTAGCGGGAGGGTCGCCACCGGGGAGCTGTTTTTT. Amino acids: CASSQFGTSGRVATGELFF.

The rearrangement uses TRBV7-9 and TRBJ1-3; no reliable D call. Germline V lookup: CDR1 SEHNR, CDR2 FQNEAQ (reference sequence). The CDR3 consists of 15 residues. V was clipped by 5 bases and J by 0 bases, with 11 bases between them. CDR3 sequence: CASSQIQSSGNTIYF. In nucleotides, the CDR3 is TGTGCCAGCAGCCAAATACAGAGCTCTGGAAACACCATATATTTT.

The J gene is TRBJ2-5, the V gene TRBV5-1, with a weak D call TRBD2 (6 bases). Trimming pared 4 bases from V and 2 bases from J, leaving 15 bases between. From germline, CDR1 is SGHRS and CDR2 YFSETQ. CDR3 length: 15 residues. The CDR3 DNA follows: TGCGCCAGCAGCGGGGCACCGGGAGAACAAGAGACCCAGTACTTC. Translating gives CASSGAPGEQETQYF. Variable domain in full (rest from reference TRBV5-1 and TRBJ2-5): KAGVTQTPRYLIKTRGQQVTLSCSPISGHRSVSWYQQTPGQGLQFLFEYFSETQRNKGNFPGRFSGRQFSNSRSEMNVSTLELGDSALYLCASSGAPGEQETQYFGPGTRLLVL.

The chain employs TRBV5-1 and TRBJ2-3, with D possibly being TRBD1 (5 bases). There are 15 residues in the CDR3. The germline V and J ends were trimmed by 2 bases and 1 base, with 11 bases remaining between them. Looked up from germline, CDR1 is SGHRS and CDR2 is YFSETQ. The DNA for the CDR3 is TGCGCCAGCAGCTTCCAGGGAATGGGCACAGATACGCAGTATTTT. Translating gives CASSFQGMGTDTQYF.